One and the same sample provided the 16 T cell receptor beta chains below, sequenced in a study of shared T cell receptors in the human thymus (dated by TCRdb to the early 2020s). The library was produced with the immunoSEQ multiplex PCR assay. Held by TCRdb, this immuneACCESS table contains in-frame sequences only and omits some clones. Under half of the omission traces to an unresolved V gene where checked; the cause of the rest is unknown. The sample contains hundreds of thousands of clones, around 87% of them found a single time. Approximately 0.0097% of the sample lies in the top ten. These data were also filed under a second study, of human thymus T cells.

Material for sequencing was thymocytes. The receptor source for this set is a boy in the first two years of life with a congenital heart defect. Donor details come from another sample of the same person, matched by shared clones.

The rearrangement uses TRBV15 and TRBJ2-2, with D uncertain. Trimming pared 3 bases from V and 4 bases from J, leaving 9 bases between. Germline CDR1 is LNHNV and CDR2 is YYDKDF (reference sequence). The length of the CDR3 is 14 residues. The CDR3, as DNA: TGTGCCACCAGCAGTCCGGGTTCCACCGGGGAGCTGTTTTTT. Encoded protein: CATSSPGSTGELFF.

This chain connects TRBV10-3 to TRBJ2-1; 7 bases map to TRBD1. V lost 3 bases and J lost 7; bases outside the gene matches: 9. Germline CDR1 reads ENHRY; CDR2 reads SYGVKD. The CDR3 sequence is 15 residues long. The CDR3 loop reads CAISDPDRDENEQFF. For the CDR3, the DNA is TGTGCCATCAGTGACCCCGACAGGGACGAAAATGAGCAGTTCTTC.

This sequence joins TRBV9 and TRBJ1-5; D call uncertain. Germline V gene data show CDR1 as SGDLS and CDR2 as YYNGEE. With 4 bases removed from V and 5 bases from J, the gap between germline ends came to 10 bases. The CDR3 loop spans 13 amino acids. The CDR3 loop reads CASSSRSDQPQHF. DNA of the CDR3: TGTGCCAGCAGCAGTCGATCGGATCAGCCCCAGCATTTT.

The chain combines TRBV4-2 with TRBJ2-3; 11 nucleotides agree with TRBD1. The length of the CDR3 is 17 residues. Trimming removed 4 bases from V and 2 bases from J; junction bases left unmatched: 8. Looked up from germline, CDR1 is LGHNA and CDR2 is YNFKEQ. The CDR3 sequence is CASSLRDRGLVTDTQYF. In DNA form, the CDR3 reads TGTGCCAGCAGCCTCCGGGACAGGGGGTTAGTCACAGATACGCAGTATTTT.

V is TRBV19 and J is TRBJ1-5; the match to TRBD1 covers 8 bases. Looked up from germline, CDR1 is LNHDA and CDR2 is SQIVND (reference sequence). The V segment lost 3 bases and the J segment 7 bases; nucleotides outside the gene matches: 5. The CDR3 is 14 residues long. CDR3 in amino acids: CASSIDDRGQPQHF. DNA of the CDR3: TGTGCCAGTAGTATCGATGACAGGGGACAGCCCCAGCATTTT.

V gene TRBV30 combines with J gene TRBJ1-3; the D gene is possibly TRBD1 (6 bases). CDR1 is GTSNPN and CDR2 is SVGIG in the germline V gene (reference sequence). There are 16 residues in the CDR3. V was clipped by 4 bases and J by 1 base, with 17 bases between them. CDR3 residues: CAWTPQGWTSGNTIYF. CDR3 sequence (DNA): TGTGCCTGGACCCCACAGGGCTGGACTTCTGGAAACACCATATATTTT.

This chain connects TRBV7-2 to TRBJ2-7; D unresolved. V was pared by 2 bases and J by 3 bases, with 11 bases between. The CDR3 sequence is 14 residues long. CDR1 and CDR2 (germline): SGHTA, FQGNSA. The CDR3 sequence: CASSLFPIFYEQYF. CDR3 DNA sequence: TGTGCCAGCAGCTTATTCCCAATTTTCTACGAGCAGTACTTC.

The V and J genes are TRBV14 and TRBJ1-4; 10 nucleotides line up with TRBD1. There are 17 residues in the CDR3. Germline-derived CDR1 and CDR2 are SGHDN and FVKESK. Losses at the gene ends were 0 bases for V and 6 bases for J; bases not matched to a gene: 7. CDR3 residues: CASSQDGTGTGDEKLFF. CDR3 nucleotides: TGTGCCAGCAGCCAAGATGGCACCGGGACAGGGGATGAAAAACTGTTTTTT.

A few counts support this clone. The chain carries TRBV25-1 and TRBJ2-2; 9 bases fit TRBD1. V shed 4 bases, J shed 5 bases, and the junction held 8 bases outside the gene matches. There are 16 residues in the CDR3. Per germline, CDR1 MGHDK and CDR2 SYGVNS. The CDR3 nucleotides are TGTGCCAGCAGTGGAACCGGGACAGGGAGGACCGGGGAGCTGTTTTTT. It specifies CASSGTGTGRTGELFF.

The chain employs TRBV25-1 and TRBJ1-5; no firm D call. Looked up from germline, CDR1 is MGHDK and CDR2 is SYGVNS. CDR3 length equals 14 residues. V was cut by 1 base and J by 3 bases, with 7 bases left in between. DNA for the CDR3: TGTGCCAGCAGTGAATCTCGGGACAATCAGCCCCAGCATTTT. Translation: CASSESRDNQPQHF.

This clone is a singleton in its sample. The junction does not match germline at one end; this may be a read error. The J gene is TRBJ1-2, the V gene TRBV27; 8 bases align to TRBD1. The CDR3 length is 15 residues. CDR1 and CDR2 from the germline V gene are MNHEY and SMNVEV (reference sequence). CDR3 sequence reads: CASSYGQGSNHGYAF. The CDR3 DNA reads as TGTGCCAGCAGTTACGGACAGGGTTCTAACCATGGCTACGCCTTC.

This clone was counted only a few times. One junction end disagrees with the germline gene, perhaps due to a read error. The identical CDR3 is also encoded by other nucleotide sequences in the sample. The chain has TRBV30 and TRBJ1-6, with D hard to call. The CDR3 covers 15 residues. Looked up from germline, CDR1 is GTSNPN and CDR2 is SVGIG (reference sequence). The CDR3 reads CAWRRQATQNSPLHF. Written as DNA, the CDR3 is TGTGCCTGGAGGCGTCAGGCAACACAAAATTCCCCCCTCCACTTT. Using reference TRBV30 and TRBJ1-6 for the parts outside the CDR3, the full variable domain is SQTIHQWPATLVQPVGSPLSLECTVEGTSNPNLYWYRQAAGRGLQLLFYSVGIGQISSEVPQNLSASRPQDRQFILSSKKLLLSDSGFYLCAWRRQATQNSPLHFGNGTRLTVT.

The genes are TRBV9 and TRBJ1-1, with D perhaps matching TRBD1 (5 bases). The CDR3 is 14 residues long. Trimming removed 6 bases at V and 5 bases at J, with 17 bases between. The germline V gene has CDR1 SGDLS and CDR2 YYNGEE. The CDR3 nucleotides read TGTGCCAGCACCCGAACGGGGGGGGAGACTGAAGCTTTCTTT. This encodes CASTRTGGETEAFF.

This rearrangement joins TRBV4-3 to TRBJ2-7, with D possibly TRBD2 on 5 matching bases. Between the trimmed V and J ends, which lost 0 bases and 6 bases, there was a span of 18 bases. CDR1 is LGHNA, CDR2 YSLEER, per germline. The CDR3 is made up of 16 amino acids. The CDR3, as DNA: TGCGCCAGCAGCCAAGATCCTAGCAGCGCCCTGTGCGAGCAGTACTTC. Encoded protein: CASSQDPSSALCEQYF.

The chain links TRBV10-3 to TRBJ2-1; 12 bases are shared with TRBD2. Germline values: CDR1 ENHRY, CDR2 SYGVKD. This CDR3 region has 16 residues. V shed 0 bases, J shed 7 bases, and the junction held 4 bases outside the gene matches. The chain's CDR3 is CAISESRLAGDNEQFF. The DNA of the CDR3 is TGTGCCATCAGTGAGTCCCGACTAGCGGGAGATAATGAGCAGTTCTTC.

The rearrangement joins TRBV4-1 to TRBJ2-4; no definite D call. The V gene's germline CDR1 is MGHRA and CDR2 YSYEKL. V dropped 1 base and J dropped 5 bases, with 12 bases sitting between them. This CDR3 has 15 amino acids. The CDR3 DNA sequence: TGCGCCAGCAGCCAAGGGGCCGTAAGAGAAAACATTCAGTACTTC. Protein: CASSQGAVRENIQYF.